These 6 T cell receptor beta chains share one sample of origin, sequenced in a study of T cell responses to AZD1222 COVID-19 vaccine. The table came from immunoSEQ multiplex PCR; TCRdb's copy has only in-frame clones and leaves some out. This table has about 59,000 clones, approximately 92% appearing once. Sample: peripheral blood, taken 28 days after the second AZD1222 dose. Receptors originate from an adult who received the AZD1222 COVID-19 vaccine.

The J gene is TRBJ2-3, the V gene TRBV6-5; the D gene is possibly TRBD2 (6 bases). V shed 9 bases and J shed 6 bases, with 19 bases lying between them. The CDR3 length is 14 residues. Germline lookup yields CDR1 MNHEY and CDR2 SVGAGI. The CDR3 region is CASRSGDVRDTQYF. The CDR3 region has the DNA TGTGCCAGTCGATCGGGGGATGTGAGGGATACGCAGTATTTT.

This chain connects TRBV6-6 to TRBJ2-1; D gene ambiguous. Germline CDR1 MNHNY, CDR2 SVGAGI (reference sequence). Trimming shortened V by 9 bases and J by 4 bases, and 19 bases separated the two germline ends. CDR3 length: 15 amino acids. CDR3 region: CASIPTLRAYNEQFF. CDR3 DNA: TGTGCCAGTATCCCAACCCTTCGGGCGTACAATGAGCAGTTCTTC.

V is TRBV18 and J is TRBJ2-7; 8 bases line up with TRBD2. The germline gives CDR1 KGHSH, CDR2 LQKENI. J lost 0 bases, V lost 5 bases, and 3 bases had no gene match. The CDR3 loop spans 14 amino acids. For the CDR3, the DNA is TGTGCCAGCTCAGGCGGGAGGTCCTCCTACGAGCAGTACTTC. This gives the protein CASSGGRSSYEQYF.

This clone has only one observation. The chain links TRBV12-2 to TRBJ2-2; TRBD1 is the table's D call and was not checked against the DNA. TRBV12-2 is noted as a pseudogene. The CDR3 totals 16 residues. CDR3 coding DNA: TGTGCAAGTCGCTTGGAGCAGGACATATACACCGGGGAGCTGTTTTTT. It yields the protein CASRLEQDIYTGELFF.

This clone was seen only a few times. The rearrangement joins TRBV29-1 to TRBJ2-1; D call uncertain. The V and J ends lost 4 bases and 9 bases respectively, with 10 bases between them. The CDR3 covers 11 residues. Per the germline V gene, CDR1 is SQVTM and CDR2 is ANQGSEA. CDR3 amino acids: CSVVMVGEQFF. CDR3 bases: TGCAGCGTTGTGATGGTAGGTGAGCAGTTCTTC.

The rearrangement joins TRBV4-1 to TRBJ1-5; possible D gene TRBD1, 5 bases. The CDR3 length is 15 residues. V gave up 1 base and J gave up 4 bases, with 11 bases separating them. Germline CDR1 is MGHRA and CDR2 is YSYEKL. CDR3 nucleotides: TGCGCCAGCAGCCAAGGGTGGGGGAAGAATCAGCCCCAGCATTTT. Translation gives CASSQGWGKNQPQHF.